These 5 T cell receptor beta chains share one sample of origin, sequenced in a study of T cell responses to AZD1222 COVID-19 vaccine. Profiled with immunoSEQ multiplex PCR; TCRdb holds only in-frame clones, not every one. The sample contains under 150,000 clones, about 90% of which appear only once. The input for sequencing was peripheral blood, taken 28 days after the second AZD1222 dose. These receptors all come from an adult who received the AZD1222 COVID-19 vaccine.

The chain employs TRBV6-5 and TRBJ1-2, with D possibly matching TRBD1 (6 bases). From germline, CDR1 is MNHEY and CDR2 SVGAGI. The V end lost 2 bases, the J end lost 5 bases, and 12 bases lay between the germline ends. The CDR3 consists of 14 residues. The CDR3 DNA reads TGTGCCAGCAGTTACCGGGGGCTGGGGTATGGCTACACCTTC. This sequence encodes CASSYRGLGYGYTF.

This clone occurred a few times. This chain uses TRBV2 with TRBJ2-2, with 8 bases fitting TRBD2. V shed 8 bases and J 6 bases; nucleotides not matched to a gene: 5. This CDR3 has 13 residues. Germline lookup yields CDR1 SNHLY and CDR2 FYNNEI. In DNA, the CDR3 is TGTGCCAGCCGGGAGGGTAGGTCCGGGGAGCTGTTTTTT. Translating it yields CASREGRSGELFF.

The genes are TRBV21-1 and TRBJ2-7; the tabulated D call, TRBD1, remains unverified against the DNA. TRBV21-1 is flagged as a pseudogene. This CDR3 has 15 residues. The CDR3 loop is CASSLDSAPSYEQYF. CDR3 in DNA: TGTGCCAGCAGCCTAGACAGTGCTCCTTCCTACGAGCAGTACTTC.

Comments on this clone: One end of the junction varies from germline; a read error may be responsible. V gene TRBV29-1 combines with J gene TRBJ1-2, with 7 bases matching TRBD1. The CDR3 runs to 11 residues. Germline V CDR1 and CDR2: SQVTM, ANQGSEA. The CDR3 spells CSAVLDRTKSF. The CDR3 DNA follows: TGCAGCGCGGTACTGGACAGGACGAAGTCCTTC. Using reference TRBV29-1 and TRBJ1-2 for the parts outside the CDR3, the full variable domain is SAVISQKPSRDICQRGTSLTIQCQVDSQVTMMFWYRQQPGQSLTLIATANQGSEATYESGFVIDKFPISRPNLTFSTLTVSNMSPEDSSIYLCSAVLDRTKSFGSGTRLTVV.

The chain joins TRBV10-2 to TRBJ1-5; D ambiguous. Per the germline V gene, CDR1 is WSHSY and CDR2 is SAAADI. The CDR3 sequence is 13 residues long. V shed 2 bases and J shed 4 bases, with 6 bases lying between them. The CDR3 loop reads CASSEVLNQPQHF. The CDR3 DNA reads as TGCGCCAGCAGTGAGGTCCTTAATCAGCCCCAGCATTTT.